This TCR beta chain was sequenced during a study of regulatory T cells in long-lasting Graves disease. Study as a whole: With positive TSH receptor antibodies and over 5 years of antithyroid drugs, Graves' disease was considered persistent.

Study-wide results and caveats: Persistent Graves' patients possessed reduced TCR diversity relative to recently diagnosed ones.

According to the study, TCR beta libraries were built with iRepertoire HTBI primers and CDR3-region Arm-PCR. TCRdb independently ran MiXCR on the multiplex PCR reads; one entry per CDR3 protein. The table shows around 460,000 distinct CDR3 sequences, with roughly a fifth occurring only once. Time point specified: persistent/refractory GD, antithyroid drugs over 5 years with positive TRAb. After RNA was extracted from PBMCs, the TCR library was made from it. It was American Thyroid Association guidelines that determined Graves' disease diagnosis. This clonotype was observed at least ten times. What it binds is unknown. Sequencing used peripheral blood mononuclear cells (PBMCs), obtained when the disease was refractory, from a patient treated with antithyroid drugs. This clonotype was obtained from a female donor with Graves disease.

The CDR3 sequence is CASSYAGTDNTEAFF. For the CDR3, the DNA is TGTGCCAGCAGTTACGCCGGGACAGATAACACTGAAGCTTTCTTT. The J gene is TRBJ1-1, the V gene TRBV6-2 or TRBV6-3; TRBD1 aligns across 7 bases. The CDR3 consists of 15 residues. Germline assignment: CDR1 MNHEY and CDR2 SVGEGT. V gave up 2 bases and J gave up 2 bases; unmatched junction bases: 5.